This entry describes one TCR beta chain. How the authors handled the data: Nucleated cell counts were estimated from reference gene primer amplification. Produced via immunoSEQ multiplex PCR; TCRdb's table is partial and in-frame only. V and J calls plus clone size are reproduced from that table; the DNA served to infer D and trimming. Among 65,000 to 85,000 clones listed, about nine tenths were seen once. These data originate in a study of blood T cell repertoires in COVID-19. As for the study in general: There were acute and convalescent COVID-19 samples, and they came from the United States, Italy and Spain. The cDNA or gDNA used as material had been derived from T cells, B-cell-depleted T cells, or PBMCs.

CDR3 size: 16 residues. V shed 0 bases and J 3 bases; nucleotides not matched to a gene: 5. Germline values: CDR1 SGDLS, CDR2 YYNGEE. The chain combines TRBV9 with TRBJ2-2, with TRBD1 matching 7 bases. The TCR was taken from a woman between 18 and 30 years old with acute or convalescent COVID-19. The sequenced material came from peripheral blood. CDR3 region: CASSVGAGGHTGELFF. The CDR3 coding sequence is TGTGCCAGCAGCGTAGGGGCAGGGGGTCACACCGGGGAGCTGTTTTTT.